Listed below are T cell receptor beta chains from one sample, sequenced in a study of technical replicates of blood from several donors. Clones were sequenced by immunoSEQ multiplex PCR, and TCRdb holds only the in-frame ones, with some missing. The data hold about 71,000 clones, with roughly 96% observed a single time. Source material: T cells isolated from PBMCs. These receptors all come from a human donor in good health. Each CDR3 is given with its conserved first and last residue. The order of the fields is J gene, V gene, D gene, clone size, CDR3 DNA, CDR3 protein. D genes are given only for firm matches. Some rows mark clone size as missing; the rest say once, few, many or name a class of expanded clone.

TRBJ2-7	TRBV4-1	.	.	TGCGCCAGCAGCCCCCAGGGGTACGAGCAGTACTTC	CASSPQGYEQYF
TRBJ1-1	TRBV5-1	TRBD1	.	TGCGCCAGCAGCTTGGCAGGGGGCGCTGAAGCTTTCTTT	CASSLAGGAEAFF
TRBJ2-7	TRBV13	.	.	TGTGCCAGCAGCGAAGTCCGACACCCGAACTCCTACGAGCAGTACTTC	CASSEVRHPNSYEQYF
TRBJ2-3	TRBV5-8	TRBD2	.	TGTGCCAGCAGAAGGGACTACAGCACAGATACGCAGTATTTT	CASRRDYSTDTQYF
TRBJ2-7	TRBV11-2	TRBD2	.	TGTGCCAGCAGCCCCAGGCGGTACGCCGGGACTAGCGGTTACGAGCAGTACTTC	CASSPRRYAGTSGYEQYF
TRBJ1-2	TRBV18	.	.	TGTGCCAGCTCACCACCGGGGGCAAGCGGCTACACCTTC	CASSPPGASGYTF
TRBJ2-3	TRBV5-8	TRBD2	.	TGTGCCAGCAGCAGAACGGGGGGTCCTTTAGATACGCAGTATTTT	CASSRTGGPLDTQYF
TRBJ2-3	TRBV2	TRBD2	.	TGTGCCAGCAGGCCGGGACTAGCATCAGATACGCAGTATTTT	CASRPGLASDTQYF
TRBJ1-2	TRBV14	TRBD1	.	TGTGCCAGCAGCCAAGTAGTTACAGGGGGCAGTTATGGCTACACCTTC	CASSQVVTGGSYGYTF
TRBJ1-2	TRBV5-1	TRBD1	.	TGCGCCAGCAGCTTGTGGGCAGGGGGCGATGGCTACACCTTC	CASSLWAGGDGYTF
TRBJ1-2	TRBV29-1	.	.	TGCAGCGTTGAAGATCAACAGGGAGGGGGAGGCTACACCTTC	CSVEDQQGGGGYTF
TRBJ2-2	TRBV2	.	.	TGTGCCAGCAGTGTGGAGACAGCCGCGAACACCGGGGAGCTGTTTTTT	CASSVETAANTGELFF
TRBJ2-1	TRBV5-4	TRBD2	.	TGTGCCAGCAGCGGTAGCGGGGGGCGTCCCTACAATGAGCAGTTCTTC	CASSGSGGRPYNEQFF
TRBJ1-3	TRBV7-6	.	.	TGTGCCAGCAGCTTATCCCATCCTGGAAACACCATATATTTT	CASSLSHPGNTIYF
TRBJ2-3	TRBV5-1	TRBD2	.	TGCGCCAGCAGCTTGGGAGCGGGAGGCCGCGGAGATACGCAGTATTTT	CASSLGAGGRGDTQYF
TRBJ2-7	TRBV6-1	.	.	TGTGCCAGCACCATATCTCAGGGTGTCTACGAGCAGTACTTC	CASTISQGVYEQYF
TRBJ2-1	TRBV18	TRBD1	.	TGTGCCAGCTCACCACAAGGACAGGGAGGAAGTGAGCAGTTCTTC	CASSPQGQGGSEQFF
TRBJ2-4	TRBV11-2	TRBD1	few	TGTGCCAGCAGCTTAGACGGGGACAGGGTCCGCATTCAGTACTTC	CASSLDGDRVRIQYF
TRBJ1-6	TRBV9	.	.	TGTGCCAGCAGCCCTGGGGGGGGCATCAGTTCACCCCTCCACTTT	CASSPGGGISSPLHF
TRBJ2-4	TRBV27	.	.	TGTGCCAGCAGTTTCTATCCTCTAGCCAAAAACATTCAGTACTTC	CASSFYPLAKNIQYF
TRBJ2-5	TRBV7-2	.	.	TGTGCCAGCACCGGAAAGCTGGGCGGGCCCTACGGGGAGACCCAGTACTTC	CASTGKLGGPYGETQYF
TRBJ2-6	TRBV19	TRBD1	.	TGTGCCAGCGGGACAGGGGGCGTTTTTTACTCTGGGGCCAACGTCCTGACTTTC	CASGTGGVFYSGANVLTF
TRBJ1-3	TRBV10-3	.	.	TGTGCCATCACCCCGGACATTGAAAACACCATATATTTT	CAITPDIENTIYF
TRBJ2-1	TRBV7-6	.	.	TGTGCCAGCAGCTTAGCGCAGGGGCGTCGGAATGAGCAGTTCTTC	CASSLAQGRRNEQFF
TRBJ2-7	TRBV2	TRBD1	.	TGTGCCAGCAGTCGACAGGGGTTCGACGAGCAGTACTTC	CASSRQGFDEQYF
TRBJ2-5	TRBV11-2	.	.	TGTGCCAGCAGCTTTAGTACAGGGACCGCTCAAGAGACCCAGTACTTC	CASSFSTGTAQETQYF
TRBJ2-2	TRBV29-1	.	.	TGCAGCGTCACAGGGACCACCGGGGAGCTGTTTTTT	CSVTGTTGELFF
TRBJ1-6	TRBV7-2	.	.	TGTGCCAGCAGCTTAAGAACAGGGCAATATAATTCACCCCTCCACTTT	CASSLRTGQYNSPLHF
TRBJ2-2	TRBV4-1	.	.	TGCGCCAGCAGCCTGGCGGGTCCCCCAGATCCCGGGGAGCTGTTTTTT	CASSLAGPPDPGELFF
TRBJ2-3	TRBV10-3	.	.	TGTGCCATCAGTGAGGGATGGGACAGAGCTCCTAGCGAAACAGATACGCAGTATTTT	CAISEGWDRAPSETDTQYF
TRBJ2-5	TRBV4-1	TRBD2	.	TGCGCCAGCAGCTCCGTGGCGGGAGGGGGAGAGACCCAGTACTTC	CASSSVAGGGETQYF
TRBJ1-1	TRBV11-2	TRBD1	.	TGTGCCAGCAGCTCGGGACAGGGGAACACTGAAGCTTTCTTT	CASSSGQGNTEAFF
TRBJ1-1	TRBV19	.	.	TGTGCCAGTAGTATACGTGGCAGAGAAGCTTTCTTT	CASSIRGREAFF
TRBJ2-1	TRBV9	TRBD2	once	TGTGCCAGCAGCGTAGGAGCGGGAGTCTACAATGAGCAGTTCTTC	CASSVGAGVYNEQFF
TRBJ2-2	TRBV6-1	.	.	TGTGCCAGCAGTGAATCGACAGCCGTAAACACCGGGGAGCTGTTTTTT	CASSESTAVNTGELFF
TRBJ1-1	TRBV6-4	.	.	TGTGCCAGCAGCCAAACAGTGAACACTGAAGCTTTCTTT	CASSQTVNTEAFF
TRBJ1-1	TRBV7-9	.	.	TGTGCCAGCAGCCCAGGGTCCGCTGAAGCTTTCTTT	CASSPGSAEAFF
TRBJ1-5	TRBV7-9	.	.	TGTGCCAGCGGCCTCCCGGGAAGACAGCCCCAGCATTTT	CASGLPGRQPQHF
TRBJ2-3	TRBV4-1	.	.	TGCGCCAGCAGCCAGACAGCTAGCACAGATACGCAGTATTTT	CASSQTASTDTQYF
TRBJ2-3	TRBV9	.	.	TGTGCCAGCAGCGTAGAGGTGGGGCCAGATACGCAGTATTTT	CASSVEVGPDTQYF
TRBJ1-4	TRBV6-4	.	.	TGTGCCAGCAGTGAAGTAGAGAGCGGAAAACTGTTTTTT	CASSEVESGKLFF
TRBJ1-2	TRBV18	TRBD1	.	TGTGCCAGCTCACCCGACAGGGACAATGGCTACACCTTC	CASSPDRDNGYTF
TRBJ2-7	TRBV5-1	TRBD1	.	TGCGCCAGCAGCTTTCGACAGGGGGCATACGAGCAGTACTTC	CASSFRQGAYEQYF
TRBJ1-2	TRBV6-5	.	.	TGTGCCAGCAGTTACTCGGGTCGAGGTCGTGGCTACACCTTC	CASSYSGRGRGYTF
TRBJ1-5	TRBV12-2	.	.	TGTGCAAGTCGCTTAGCGGGACAGGGGCTGGGACAGCCCCAGCATTTT	CASRLAGQGLGQPQHF
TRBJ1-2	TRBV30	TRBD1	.	TGTGCCTGGACTATCACGGGACAGGAGGCAGATGGCTACACCTTC	CAWTITGQEADGYTF
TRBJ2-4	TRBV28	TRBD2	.	TGTGCCAGCAGTTTCGATGAGGGACTAGCGGGACAACAGTACTTC	CASSFDEGLAGQQYF
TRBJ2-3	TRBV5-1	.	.	TGCGCCAGCAGCTTTCGCCAACAGAGACCAGATACGCAGTATTTT	CASSFRQQRPDTQYF
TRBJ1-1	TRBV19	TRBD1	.	TGTGCCAGTAGTAAGACAGGGGGTGAAGCTTTCTTT	CASSKTGGEAFF
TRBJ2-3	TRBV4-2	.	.	TGTGCCAGCAGCCGAGGGGGGCAGGGGGGAGATACGCAGTATTTT	CASSRGGQGGDTQYF
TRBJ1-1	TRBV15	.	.	TGTGCCACCAGCAGAGATAATTGGCGGGACTACCTGAACACTGAAGCTTTCTTT	CATSRDNWRDYLNTEAFF
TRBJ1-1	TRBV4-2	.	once	TGTGCCAGCAGCCAAGCGGACACCTCGAACACTGAAGCTTTCTTT	CASSQADTSNTEAFF
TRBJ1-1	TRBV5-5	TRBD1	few	TGTGCCAGCAGTTGGACAGGCCGAACTGAAGCTTTCTTT	CASSWTGRTEAFF
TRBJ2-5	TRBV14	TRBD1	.	TGTGCCAGCAGCCCCGGACAGGGGGCGGGGGAGACCCAGTACTTC	CASSPGQGAGETQYF
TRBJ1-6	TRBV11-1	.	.	TGTGCCAGCAGCTTAGTCGCAGGGGCATATTCACCCCTCCACTTT	CASSLVAGAYSPLHF